A single sample is the source of the 23 T cell receptor beta chains below, sequenced in a study of blood T cell repertoires in COVID-19. Profiling relied on immunoSEQ multiplex PCR, and the TCRdb table lists in-frame clones only, not all of them. Of over 300,000 clones detected, roughly 90% appear once; the ten largest clones hold around 0.91%. Material: PBMCs or T cells enriched from blood (not recorded which). These receptors originate from a woman aged 30 to 39 with acute COVID-19.

The chain recombines TRBV19 with TRBJ1-2, with no clear D. CDR1 is LNHDA, CDR2 SQIVND, per germline (reference sequence). Trimming took 5 bases from V and 4 from J, leaving 20 bases between them. The CDR3 extends over 16 amino acids. The CDR3 reads CASSSAGPTKSYGYTF. For the CDR3, the DNA is TGTGCCAGTAGTTCCGCTGGGCCGACCAAATCCTATGGCTACACCTTC.

In its sample, this clone was seen once. The rearrangement links TRBV6-2 or TRBV6-3 to TRBJ1-6; D is undetermined. Germline V lookup: CDR1 MNHEY, CDR2 SVGEGT. This CDR3 comprises 14 residues. The V gene lost 2 bases and the J gene lost 7 bases, with 9 bases spanning the gap. The CDR3 DNA reads TGTGCCAGCAGTTACGGGCCCTCCAATTCACCCCTCCACTTT. Amino acid sequence: CASSYGPSNSPLHF.

J is TRBJ1-4 and V is TRBV20-1; D is uncertain. V lost 6 bases and J lost 14, with 16 bases in between. Germline-derived CDR1 and CDR2 are DFQATT and SNEGSKA (reference sequence). The CDR3 is 11 amino acids. The CDR3 DNA sequence: TGCAGTGCATATAATGACGGGTTTCTGTTTTTT. This gives the protein CSAYNDGFLFF.

The chain combines TRBV13 with TRBJ1-2; D is possibly TRBD1 (5 bases). The V and J ends lost 8 bases and 6 bases respectively, with 13 bases between them. This CDR3 has 12 residues. The V gene's germline CDR1 is PRHDT and CDR2 FYEKMQ (reference sequence). The CDR3 bases are TGTGCCAGCCAAACGGGGGTTGATGGCTACACCTTC. This gives the protein CASQTGVDGYTF.

The chain employs TRBV3-1 (or the pseudogene TRBV3-2) and TRBJ1-3, with 7 nucleotides matching TRBD1. The trim removed 7 bases at V and 3 bases at J, leaving 9 bases unmatched. This CDR3 has 15 amino acids. Germline-derived CDR1 and CDR2 are LGHDT and YNNKEL (reference sequence). The CDR3 DNA sequence: TGTGCCAGCACCCAGACAGGGAAGGGTGGAAACACCATATATTTT. Translating gives CASTQTGKGGNTIYF.

V is TRBV5-1 and J is TRBJ2-3; tentatively, D is TRBD1 (5 bases). This CDR3 contains 14 residues. Germline assignment: CDR1 SGHRS and CDR2 YFSETQ. V lost 4 bases, J lost 1 base, and 10 bases lay in between. CDR3 amino acids: CASSPQGGTDTQYF. CDR3 DNA sequence: TGCGCCAGCAGCCCCCAAGGGGGCACAGATACGCAGTATTTT.

The chain has TRBV27 and TRBJ1-2, with 8 bases lining up with TRBD1. The CDR3 contains 15 residues. V trimming: 5 bases; J trimming: 1 base; junction bases outside the gene matches: 6. The V gene's germline CDR1 is MNHEY and CDR2 SMNVEV (reference sequence). CDR3 coding DNA: TGTGCCAGCAGTCTCGGACAGGGAGTTAACTATGGCTACACCTTC. Residues: CASSLGQGVNYGYTF.

The chain is built from TRBV6-5 and TRBJ2-7; the D gene is possibly TRBD1 (6 bases). The length of the CDR3 is 16 residues. Trimming shortened V by 0 bases and J by 9 bases, and 21 bases separated the two germline ends. The germline CDR1 and CDR2 sequences are MNHEY and SVGAGI. The CDR3, as DNA: TGTGCCAGCAGTTACTCTTTGGGGACACGGGTGTGGGGGCAGTACTTC. It translates to CASSYSLGTRVWGQYF.

This clone came up once. J is TRBJ1-1 and V is TRBV19; D perhaps matches TRBD1 (5 bases). The CDR3 is made up of 14 amino acids. Trimming left V 10 bases short and J 4 bases short, with 19 bases between. Per germline, CDR1 LNHDA and CDR2 SQIVND (reference sequence). CDR3 sequence: CATAPQATSTEAFF. The CDR3 DNA sequence: TGTGCCACCGCGCCACAGGCAACAAGCACTGAAGCTTTCTTT.

The V and J genes are TRBV6-5 and TRBJ2-7, with 9 bases fitting TRBD2. This CDR3 region has 15 residues. Germline V CDR1 and CDR2: MNHEY, SVGAGI. V was pared by 6 bases and J by 4 bases, with 10 bases of the junction left unmatched. The CDR3 coding sequence is TGTGCCAGCAGATCTACAGCGGGGGGCTTTTACGAGCAGTACTTC. Amino acids: CASRSTAGGFYEQYF.

The genes are TRBV7-2 and TRBJ1-1; TRBD1 matches 9 bases. The CDR3 is 14 amino acids. Trimming removed 5 bases from V and 11 bases from J; junction bases left unmatched: 12. In germline, CDR1 is SGHTA, CDR2 FQGNSA. The CDR3 region has the DNA TGTGCCAGCAGCCCACACCGGGACAGGGTTTTGGCTTTCTTT. As protein: CASSPHRDRVLAFF.

The chain combines TRBV20-1 with TRBJ1-2; D may be TRBD1 (6 bases). The CDR3 has 16 amino acids. Germline CDR1 and CDR2: DFQATT and SNEGSKA (reference sequence). Trimming shortened V by 3 bases and J by 8 bases, and 25 bases separated the two germline ends. CDR3 nucleotides: TGCAGTGCTAGTGACATACCAAGGACAGTGCCCAGCGGCTACACCTTC. Its protein is CSASDIPRTVPSGYTF.

This chain links TRBV12-5 with TRBJ1-2; possible D gene TRBD1, 6 bases. Trimming cost V 5 bases and J 3 bases, with 13 bases left between them. Germline-derived CDR1 and CDR2 are LGHNT and FRNRAP. This CDR3 is 14 amino acids long. The CDR3: CASGPRGWDYGYTF. CDR3 nucleotides: TGTGCTAGTGGTCCCAGGGGATGGGACTATGGCTACACCTTC.

Comment on this clone: The sample has other DNA sequences that encode this CDR3 too. This rearrangement joins TRBV6-5 to TRBJ1-5, with TRBD1 as a possible D gene (6 bases). This CDR3 region has 13 residues. Germline V gives CDR1 MNHEY, CDR2 SVGAGI. The V gene lost 5 bases and the J gene lost 2 bases, with 7 bases spanning the gap. This chain's CDR3 is CASSRTGNQPQHF. The CDR3 DNA follows: TGTGCCAGCAGTCGGACAGGCAATCAGCCCCAGCATTTT.

Here the CDR3 reads CATEGGQGTEAFF. In DNA, the CDR3 is TGTGCCACCGAGGGAGGACAGGGAACTGAAGCTTTCTTT. This sequence joins TRBV10-3 and TRBJ1-1; 8 bases map to TRBD1. J was trimmed by 5 bases and V by 10 bases; bases with no gene match: 9. CDR3 length: 13 residues. CDR1 is ENHRY, CDR2 SYGVKD, per germline.

This clone was counted once. The CDR3 coding sequence is TGTGCCAGCAGTGAAGTGGGCTTCGGCACAGATACGCAGTATTTT. It translates to CASSEVGFGTDTQYF. The rearrangement links TRBV2 to TRBJ2-3, with D hard to call. Germline lookup yields CDR1 SNHLY and CDR2 FYNNEI. Trimming removed 1 base at V and 1 base at J, with 9 bases between. The length of the CDR3 is 15 residues.

J is TRBJ2-3 and V is TRBV18; 7 bases match TRBD1. The germline gives CDR1 KGHSH, CDR2 LQKENI. V was clipped by 2 bases and J by 1 base; unmatched bases: 6. The CDR3 sequence is 16 residues long. The CDR3 DNA follows: TGTGCCAGCTCACCAGACAGGCAGGGGGGCACAGATACGCAGTATTTT. This sequence encodes CASSPDRQGGTDTQYF.

V gene TRBV24-1 combines with J gene TRBJ2-3, with TRBD1 identical over 9 bases. Germline V gene sequence: CDR1 KGHDR, CDR2 SFDVKD. V lost 1 base and J lost 6; bases outside the gene matches: 7. This CDR3 region has 16 residues. CDR3 sequence: CATSDFPGTGLDTQYF. DNA for the CDR3: TGTGCCACCAGTGATTTCCCCGGGACAGGGCTGGATACGCAGTATTTT.

This clone was detected a few times. The V and J genes are TRBV2 and TRBJ2-1, with D possibly matching TRBD2 (5 bases). The V end lost 8 bases, the J end lost 4 bases, and 9 bases lay between the germline ends. This CDR3 is built from 12 residues. Germline V gives CDR1 SNHLY, CDR2 FYNNEI. Here the CDR3 DNA reads TGTGCCAGCGGAGGTTGGTACAATGAGCAGTTCTTC. This translates into CASGGWYNEQFF.

The chain employs TRBV3-1 (or the pseudogene TRBV3-2) and TRBJ1-5; D not resolved. Germline CDR1 is LGHDT and CDR2 is YNNKEL (reference sequence). The V gene lost 4 bases and the J gene lost 3 bases, with 13 bases spanning the gap. This CDR3 has 15 amino acids. DNA for the CDR3: TGTGCCAGCAGCCTCACGGCGGGGTCCAATCAGCCCCAGCATTTT. It translates to CASSLTAGSNQPQHF.

The chain carries TRBV5-8 and TRBJ1-6; 7 nucleotides match TRBD1. Germline V gives CDR1 SGHTS, CDR2 YDEGEE. The CDR3 totals 16 residues. Losses at the gene ends were 0 bases for V and 9 bases for J; bases not matched to a gene: 9. The CDR3 DNA sequence: TGTGCCAGCAGCTTGGTGAGGGGGCGTCTCGGTTCACCCCTCCACTTT. Translated, it gives CASSLVRGRLGSPLHF.

The chain has TRBV9 and TRBJ1-3; D is uncertain. V lost 3 bases to trimming and J lost 8 bases, with 6 bases between them. The germline gives CDR1 SGDLS, CDR2 YYNGEE. The CDR3 is made up of 11 amino acids. CDR3 protein: CASSAVDTIYF. The CDR3 DNA is TGTGCCAGCAGCGCGGTGGACACCATATATTTT.

J is TRBJ1-4 and V is TRBV14; 7 nucleotides align to TRBD1. Germline assignment: CDR1 SGHDN and CDR2 FVKESK. This CDR3 contains 18 residues. Losses at the gene ends were 1 base for V and 10 bases for J; bases not matched to a gene: 18. The CDR3 loop reads CASSQVGDPQGIYGKLFF. In DNA form, the CDR3 reads TGTGCCAGCAGCCAAGTTGGAGACCCACAGGGGATTTATGGAAAACTGTTTTTT.